The next 13 T cell receptor beta chains were all read from a single sample in a study of type 1 regulatory T cells (dated by TCRdb to the early 2020s). The sequencer listed for this sample is Illumina MiSeq. In TCRdb, the public reads were trimmed at Q25 with fastp and aligned with MiXCR, with productive beta chains retained. Rows with one shared CDR3 protein collapse into an entry with the most common genes and DNA. The sample contains 20,000 to 25,000 distinct CDR3 sequences, about half of them found a single time. Of the sample, 4.8% is held by the ten largest clones. These receptors have no known antigen. The specimen sequenced was cultured T cells, either the whole culture or a sorted T cell fraction (not recorded which). The receptor set was obtained from a human donor in good health.

There are many counts of this clonotype. V and J are TRBV4-2 and TRBJ2-1, with 8 bases lining up with TRBD2. The junction had 12 bases not matched to a gene; V was cut back by 3 bases and J by 8 bases. The CDR3 has 16 amino acids. Per the germline V gene, CDR1 is LGHNA and CDR2 is YNFKEQ. CDR3 in DNA: TGTGCCAGCAGCCACCTAAGCGGGGGTAGGAGTCATGAGCAGTTCTTC. Translating it yields CASSHLSGGRSHEQFF.

CDR3 residues: CASSRGEGRANEKLFF. The CDR3 DNA reads TGTGCCAGCAGCCGGGGGGAGGGGAGGGCTAATGAAAAACTGTTTTTT. The chain recombines TRBV9 with TRBJ1-4; D may be TRBD1 (5 bases). V was pared by 4 bases and J by 3 bases, with 16 bases between. Germline loops: CDR1 SGDLS, CDR2 YYNGEE. The CDR3 is made up of 16 amino acids.

At least ten counts were recorded for this clonotype. The chain combines TRBV20-1 with TRBJ1-6, with unresolved D. The germline V gene encodes CDR1 DFQATT and CDR2 SNEGSKA (reference sequence). V was shortened by 6 bases and J by 6 bases, with 18 bases between the two germline ends. This CDR3 has 15 amino acids. The CDR3 spells CSATGVPDANSPLHF. CDR3 DNA: TGCAGTGCAACCGGGGTCCCCGACGCTAATTCACCCCTCCACTTT.

The chain recombines TRBV29-1 with TRBJ2-6; no reliable D call. Trimming pared 2 bases from V and 0 bases from J, leaving 5 bases between. Looked up from germline, CDR1 is SQVTM and CDR2 is ANQGSEA. The CDR3 has 14 residues. The CDR3: CSVEKSSGANVLTF. As DNA, the CDR3 is TGCAGCGTTGAAAAGAGCTCTGGGGCCAACGTCCTGACTTTC.

This chain links TRBV5-1 with TRBJ2-7, with D possibly being TRBD2 (5 bases). Germline values: CDR1 SGHRS, CDR2 YFSETQ. Between the trimmed V and J ends, which lost 4 bases and 5 bases, there was a span of 16 bases. The CDR3 extends over 14 amino acids. The CDR3 reads CASSPRLGRNEQYF. The DNA of the CDR3 is TGCGCCAGCAGCCCGCGCTTGGGGAGAAACGAGCAGTACTTC.

The genes are TRBV14 and TRBJ1-1; no firm D call. Germline V lookup: CDR1 SGHDN, CDR2 FVKESK. Between the trimmed V and J ends, which lost 0 bases and 3 bases, there was a span of 11 bases. This CDR3 has 15 residues. The CDR3 nucleotides are TGTGCCAGCAGCCAAGAGGGTATGAGGTACACTGAAGCTTTCTTT. Protein product: CASSQEGMRYTEAFF.

The gene calls are TRBV6-2 or TRBV6-3 and TRBJ1-1, with TRBD1 matching 10 bases. Trimming at V came to 2 bases and at J to 1 base, leaving 7 bases not matched to a gene. Germline V gives CDR1 MNHEY, CDR2 SVGEGT. The CDR3 covers 17 residues. CDR3: CASSYGGTGAKNTEAFF. The CDR3 coding sequence is TGTGCCAGCAGTTACGGTGGGACAGGGGCCAAGAACACTGAAGCTTTCTTT.

The rearrangement uses TRBV7-9 and TRBJ2-3, with TRBD2 as a possible D gene (7 bases). Between the trimmed V and J ends, which lost 7 bases and 0 bases, there was a span of 17 bases. The CDR3 extends over 16 amino acids. Per the germline V gene, CDR1 is SEHNR and CDR2 is FQNEAQ (reference sequence). Here the CDR3 reads CASKLRGGTSTDTQYF. Written as DNA, the CDR3 is TGTGCCAGCAAATTAAGGGGGGGGACCAGCACAGATACGCAGTATTTT.

The genes are TRBV27 and TRBJ2-3; TRBD1 matches 11 bases. V lost 5 bases to trimming and J lost 6 bases; unmatched junction nucleotides: 4. CDR3 length equals 14 residues. The V gene's germline CDR1 is MNHEY and CDR2 SMNVEV (reference sequence). CDR3 DNA: TGTGCCAGCAGTAAAGGACAGGGGGCGGATACGCAGTATTTT. Amino acids: CASSKGQGADTQYF.

The genes are TRBV3-1 and TRBJ1-1; tentative D call: TRBD1 (5 bases). CDR1 and CDR2 (germline): LGHDT, YNNKEL (reference sequence). There are 13 residues in the CDR3. The V end lost 2 bases, the J end lost 4 bases, and 8 bases lay between the germline ends. This CDR3 reads CASSQLGVTEAFF. CDR3 nucleotides: TGTGCCAGCAGCCAATTAGGGGTCACTGAAGCTTTCTTT.

This chain connects TRBV9 to TRBJ2-7, with D perhaps matching TRBD2 (5 bases). V lost 3 bases, J lost 9 bases, and 10 bases lay in between. CDR3 length: 11 amino acids. CDR1 SGDLS and CDR2 YYNGEE come from the germline V gene. This CDR3 reads CASSAGKTQYF. CDR3 bases: TGTGCCAGCAGCGCGGGGAAGACGCAGTACTTC.

This clonotype was seen ten or more times. The chain combines TRBV20-1 with TRBJ2-5; TRBD2 matches 9 bases. This CDR3 has 17 residues. V lost 0 bases and J lost 5; bases outside the gene matches: 13. Germline assignment: CDR1 DFQATT and CDR2 SNEGSKA (reference sequence). CDR3 protein: CSARDPAGGMTRETQYF. The CDR3 DNA follows: TGCAGTGCTAGAGATCCGGCGGGGGGGATGACTAGGGAGACCCAGTACTTC.

The J gene is TRBJ2-1, the V gene TRBV2; tentative D call: TRBD1 (6 bases). CDR3 length equals 12 residues. The germline CDR1 and CDR2 sequences are SNHLY and FYNNEI. Trimming cost V 6 bases and J 14 bases, with 17 bases left between them. CDR3 loop: CASSLSRDNEFF. Written as DNA, the CDR3 is TGTGCCAGCAGCCTGAGCCGGGACAACGAGTTCTTC.